These 20 T cell receptor beta chains came from one sample sequenced in a study of T cells in Graves' hyperthyroidism and ophthalmopathy. Amplified regions were TCR beta CDR3 sequences from RNA transcripts. An initial round of RT-PCR targeting the TCR CDR3 relied on the HTBI primer set. MiXCR, applied by TCRdb to the multiplex PCR reads, yields one record per CDR3 protein. There are fewer than 650,000 distinct CDR3 sequences in the sample; more than 11% occur only once, and approximately 5.7% lies in the top ten. Sequencing was carried out using blood. The receptors come from a woman aged 30 to 39 with Graves' hyperthyroidism that later progressed to Graves' ophthalmopathy.

The table lists this clonotype with many counts. V is TRBV12-3 or TRBV12-4 and J is TRBJ1-3; D call uncertain. CDR3 size: 13 residues. V was trimmed by 5 bases and J by 1 base, leaving 6 bases between them. The CDR3 sequence: CASSRSSGNTIYF. The CDR3 region has the DNA TGTGCCAGCAGTCGGAGTTCTGGAAACACCATATATTTT.

This clonotype came up many times. The V call is TRBV12-3 or TRBV12-4, the J call TRBJ2-5; possibly TRBD1 for D (6 bases). CDR3 length: 13 amino acids. V was trimmed by 6 bases and J by 5 bases, leaving 13 bases between them. The CDR3 sequence: CASRSQGWETQYF. CDR3 bases: TGTGCCAGCAGGTCACAGGGTTGGGAGACCCAGTACTTC.

This clonotype was picked up many times. The chain recombines TRBV2 with TRBJ1-5; D is ambiguous. The CDR3 loop spans 12 amino acids. V was pared by 7 bases and J by 7 bases, with 11 bases between. Germline CDR1 SNHLY, CDR2 FYNNEI. As DNA, the CDR3 is TGTGCCAGCACCTCTGAAGGCCAGCCCCAGCATTTT. Translation: CASTSEGQPQHF.

The V call is TRBV7-3, the J call TRBJ1-2; TRBD1 matches at 9 bases. Germline V lookup: CDR1 SGHTA, CDR2 FQGTGA. V shed 5 bases and J 8 bases; nucleotides not matched to a gene: 9. The CDR3 loop spans 14 amino acids. CDR3 residues: CASSNPQGAGGYTF. The CDR3 nucleotides read TGTGCCAGCAGCAATCCACAGGGGGCGGGGGGCTACACCTTC.

This chain connects TRBV6-1 to TRBJ2-7, with 12 bases aligning to TRBD2. Germline trimming cut 5 bases from V and 1 base from J; bases unmatched to any gene: 12. CDR3 size: 18 residues. Germline CDR1 is MNHNS and CDR2 is SASEGT. The CDR3 loop is CASSSLGLAGHASYEQYF. CDR3 DNA sequence: TGTGCCAGCAGTTCCCTGGGACTAGCGGGCCATGCATCCTACGAGCAGTACTTC.

The chain combines TRBV19 with TRBJ2-1; D may be TRBD2 (6 bases). The CDR3 is made up of 16 amino acids. Germline V gene lookup returns CDR1 LNHDA and CDR2 SQIVND (reference sequence). The germline V and J ends were trimmed by 5 bases and 5 bases, with 19 bases remaining between them. The CDR3 loop is CASSSPGLQFHNEQFF. The CDR3 bases are TGTGCCAGTAGTTCCCCAGGACTACAATTCCACAATGAGCAGTTCTTC.

Many counts were recorded for this clonotype. The genes are TRBV9 and TRBJ2-1, with no clear D. In germline, CDR1 is SGDLS, CDR2 YYNGEE. Trimming removed 7 bases from V and 8 bases from J, with 13 bases in between. This CDR3 region has 12 residues. CDR3 sequence reads: CASGARWDEQFF. CDR3 nucleotides: TGTGCCAGCGGTGCTAGGTGGGATGAGCAGTTCTTC.

This clonotype occurred many times. The CDR3 DNA sequence: TGTGCCAGCAAGGGACTAGCGAACACAGATACGCAGTATTTT. Its protein product is CASKGLANTDTQYF. The chain links TRBV6-1 to TRBJ2-3, with TRBD2 identical over 10 bases. The V segment lost 7 bases and the J segment 2 bases; nucleotides outside the gene matches: 3. Germline V gene lookup returns CDR1 MNHNS and CDR2 SASEGT. This CDR3 is 14 amino acids long.

This clonotype was observed at least ten times. The J gene is TRBJ2-2, the V gene TRBV7-9; the match to TRBD2 covers 12 bases. The V gene end was trimmed by 5 bases and the J gene end by 7 bases; junction bases not matched to a gene: 14. This CDR3 contains 18 residues. Germline values: CDR1 SEHNR, CDR2 FQNEAQ (reference sequence). CDR3 sequence reads: CASSRPSSSGRALGELFF. In DNA form, the CDR3 reads TGTGCCAGCAGCCGACCCTCGTCTAGCGGGAGGGCTCTCGGGGAGCTGTTTTTT.

V usage is TRBV7-9 and J usage is TRBJ1-3; TRBD1 might be the D (6 bases). V was shortened by 4 bases and J by 1 base, with 8 bases between the two germline ends. The germline V gene encodes CDR1 SEHNR and CDR2 FQNEAQ (reference sequence). This CDR3 spans 14 amino acids. CDR3 coding DNA: TGTGCCAGCAGCTCACAGGGATCTGGAAACACCATATATTTT. Amino acids: CASSSQGSGNTIYF. Full variable domain (missing parts from reference TRBV7-9 and TRBJ1-3): DTGVSQNPRHKITKRGQNVTFRCDPISEHNRLYWYRQTLGQGPEFLTYFQNEAQLEKSRLLSDRFSAERPKGSFSTLEIQRTEQGDSAMYLCASSSQGSGNTIYFGEGSWLTVV.

This clonotype was found a few times. A much larger clone differs from this one at a single base, so this may be a read error. The chain combines TRBV9 with TRBJ2-1; the D call may be TRBD1 or TRBD2 (5 bases each). The CDR3 is 12 amino acids. V lost 4 bases and J lost 8, with 10 bases in between. Germline V gene data show CDR1 as SGDLS and CDR2 as YYNGEE. CDR3 region: CASSPRGYEQFF. The CDR3 DNA reads TGTGCCAGCAGCCCCCGGGGCTATGAGCAGTTCTTC.

There are many counts of this clonotype. The V gene is TRBV30, the J gene TRBJ1-3; 10 bases are shared with TRBD1. The ends lost 2 bases at V and 2 bases at J; junction bases unmatched: 3. Germline CDR1 GTSNPN, CDR2 SVGIG (reference sequence). The CDR3 totals 15 residues. The CDR3 DNA sequence: TGTGCCTGGAGTATGACAGGGGGCGCTGGAAACACCATATATTTT. It translates to CAWSMTGGAGNTIYF.

For this clonotype: A read error is likely, as this CDR3 ends without the conserved phenylalanine or tryptophan. Because the CDR3's place on the DNA is in doubt, the DNA is left out and the CDR3 is given as listed by TCRdb. The chain joins TRBV20-1 to TRBJ2-5; TRBD2, the table's D call, lacks a check against the DNA. The CDR3 comprises 14 residues, both ends counted. The V gene's germline CDR1 is DFQATT and CDR2 SNEGSKA (reference sequence). The CDR3 protein is CSASAAGGGETRYV.

There are many counts of this clonotype. This chain connects TRBV28 to TRBJ1-4, with D perhaps TRBD1 (6 bases). The CDR3 length is 18 residues. Trimming removed 3 bases at V and 0 bases at J, with 17 bases between. Germline CDR1 MDHEN, CDR2 SYDVKM. The chain's CDR3 is CASSFGGGRVATNEKLFF. DNA for the CDR3: TGTGCCAGCAGTTTTGGAGGGGGGCGGGTAGCAACTAATGAAAAACTGTTTTTT.

This clonotype has a count of ten or more. The V call is TRBV5-8, the J call TRBJ2-2; D gene ambiguous. V lost 1 base to trimming and J lost 7 bases, with 5 bases between them. Per germline, CDR1 SGHTS and CDR2 YDEGEE. The CDR3 totals 12 residues. CDR3 sequence: CASSLSIGELFF. CDR3 DNA: TGTGCCAGCAGCTTGAGTATCGGGGAGCTGTTTTTT. Combining the CDR3 with reference TRBV5-8 and TRBJ2-2 gives the whole variable domain EAGVTQSPTHLIKTRGQQATLRCSPISGHTSVYWYQQALGLGLQFLLWYDEGEERNRGNFPPRFSGRQFPNYSSELNVNALELEDSALYLCASSLSIGELFFGEGSRLTVL.

This clonotype was picked up many times. This CDR3 reads CSASVPDTVRPVYGYTF. The CDR3 DNA follows: TGCAGCGCCAGCGTCCCGGACACAGTACGCCCGGTCTATGGCTACACCTTC. The chain links TRBV29-1 to TRBJ1-2; D may be TRBD1 (5 bases). CDR3 length: 17 amino acids. Per the germline V gene, CDR1 is SQVTM and CDR2 is ANQGSEA. Trimming shortened V by 7 bases and J by 4 bases, and 28 bases separated the two germline ends.

This clonotype was observed many times. The chain is built from TRBV10-3 and TRBJ1-2; TRBD1 is a possible D gene (6 bases). The CDR3 length is 13 residues. V was cut by 7 bases and J by 4 bases, with 13 bases left in between. Germline CDR1 ENHRY, CDR2 SYGVKD. This CDR3 reads CAITLDSRYGYTF. CDR3 coding DNA: TGTGCCATCACCCTGGACAGTCGCTATGGCTACACCTTC.

This clonotype was seen more than once but under ten times. V gene TRBV12-3 or TRBV12-4 combines with J gene TRBJ2-1; tentatively, D is TRBD2 (5 bases). Trimming took off 3 bases at V and 5 bases at J, with 11 bases between the two ends. The CDR3 spans 14 residues. CDR3 loop: CASSFTSRHNEQFF. CDR3 DNA sequence: TGTGCCAGCAGTTTTACTAGTCGCCACAATGAGCAGTTCTTC.

This chain uses TRBV5-1 with TRBJ2-7; TRBD1 matches 8 bases. TRBJ2-1 matches the DNA end more closely, so the J call is doubtful. The length of the CDR3 is 14 residues. Germline assignment: CDR1 SGHRS and CDR2 YFSETQ. The DNA of the CDR3 is TGCGCCAGCAGAAGACAGGGGAGCTCCTACGAGCAGTTCTTC. Translating gives CASRRQGSSYEQFF.

The chain carries TRBV11-3 and TRBJ1-2; no reliable D call. The V gene's germline CDR1 is SGHNT and CDR2 YENEEA. This CDR3 is built from 12 residues. Trimming left V 6 bases short and J 5 bases short, with 10 bases between. The CDR3 loop is CASSTESYGYTF. CDR3 nucleotides: TGTGCCAGCAGTACAGAATCGTATGGCTACACCTTC.